This T cell receptor beta chain is from a study of T cells in Graves' hyperthyroidism and ophthalmopathy. This clonotype was seen repeatedly, ten times or more. The V and J ends lost 3 bases and 3 bases, in that order; junction bases with no gene match: 10. The V gene's germline CDR1 is KGHSH and CDR2 LQKENI. CDR3 length equals 16 residues. Authors of the study amplified TCR beta CDR3 regions from RNA transcripts. Carried out on the TCR CDR3, a first-round RT-PCR used the HTBI primer set. TCRdb re-called the multiplex PCR reads through MiXCR, storing one row per CDR3 protein. The sample holds some 550,000 distinct CDR3 sequences, roughly 16% seen once.

V gene TRBV18 combines with J gene TRBJ2-5, with 7 positions matching TRBD2. Material for sequencing was blood. The origin of this receptor is a woman aged 40 to 50 with Graves' ophthalmopathy. The CDR3 region has the DNA TGTGCCAGCTCACCCCCCCGGACTAGATGGGAAGAGACCCAGTACTTC. Translated: CASSPPRTRWEETQYF.